This TCR beta chain is from a study of cytomegalovirus exposure and HLA in healthy donors. Turning to the study itself: Earlier work reported 100 million to 130 million unique TCR beta sequences from about 190 million T cells. Study outcomes and limitations: There were 164 TCR beta chains listed as cytomegalovirus-associated. Exclusion applied to some V segments, including TRBV6-2 and TRBV6-3, as they were indistinguishable.

Donors counted as nominally healthy when sampled, yet unrecorded immune exposures were likely. As for this clone: The antigen is not known.

The PCR contained 60 Vbeta and 13 Jbeta primers. Assay used: immunoSEQ multiplex PCR; TCRdb lists only in-frame clones, some missing. The sample shows 59,000 or so clones, 65% to 80% of them seen only once. The CDR3 sequence is 14 residues long. V shed 2 bases and J shed 2 bases, with 11 bases lying between them. Germline V lookup: CDR1 SGDLS, CDR2 YYNGEE. The specimen was PBMCs. The genes are TRBV9 and TRBJ2-7; possible D gene TRBD2, 5 bases. This receptor was taken from a man aged 30-40 years in good health and CMV-seropositive. The CDR3 DNA sequence: TGTGCCAGCAGCGTCGGCCAGACTACCTACGAGCAGTACTTC. Translated: CASSVGQTTYEQYF.